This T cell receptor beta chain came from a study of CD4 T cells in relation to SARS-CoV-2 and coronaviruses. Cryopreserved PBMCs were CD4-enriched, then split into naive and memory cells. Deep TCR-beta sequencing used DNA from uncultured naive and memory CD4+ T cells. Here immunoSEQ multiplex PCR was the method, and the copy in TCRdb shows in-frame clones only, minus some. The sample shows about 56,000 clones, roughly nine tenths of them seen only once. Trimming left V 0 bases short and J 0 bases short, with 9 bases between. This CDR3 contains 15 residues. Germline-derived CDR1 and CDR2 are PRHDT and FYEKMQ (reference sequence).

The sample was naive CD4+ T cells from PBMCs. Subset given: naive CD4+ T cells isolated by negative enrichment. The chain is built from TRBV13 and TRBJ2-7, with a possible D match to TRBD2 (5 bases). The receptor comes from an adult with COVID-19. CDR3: CASSLGRGFSYEQYF. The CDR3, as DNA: TGTGCCAGCAGCTTAGGCCGAGGGTTCTCCTACGAGCAGTACTTC.